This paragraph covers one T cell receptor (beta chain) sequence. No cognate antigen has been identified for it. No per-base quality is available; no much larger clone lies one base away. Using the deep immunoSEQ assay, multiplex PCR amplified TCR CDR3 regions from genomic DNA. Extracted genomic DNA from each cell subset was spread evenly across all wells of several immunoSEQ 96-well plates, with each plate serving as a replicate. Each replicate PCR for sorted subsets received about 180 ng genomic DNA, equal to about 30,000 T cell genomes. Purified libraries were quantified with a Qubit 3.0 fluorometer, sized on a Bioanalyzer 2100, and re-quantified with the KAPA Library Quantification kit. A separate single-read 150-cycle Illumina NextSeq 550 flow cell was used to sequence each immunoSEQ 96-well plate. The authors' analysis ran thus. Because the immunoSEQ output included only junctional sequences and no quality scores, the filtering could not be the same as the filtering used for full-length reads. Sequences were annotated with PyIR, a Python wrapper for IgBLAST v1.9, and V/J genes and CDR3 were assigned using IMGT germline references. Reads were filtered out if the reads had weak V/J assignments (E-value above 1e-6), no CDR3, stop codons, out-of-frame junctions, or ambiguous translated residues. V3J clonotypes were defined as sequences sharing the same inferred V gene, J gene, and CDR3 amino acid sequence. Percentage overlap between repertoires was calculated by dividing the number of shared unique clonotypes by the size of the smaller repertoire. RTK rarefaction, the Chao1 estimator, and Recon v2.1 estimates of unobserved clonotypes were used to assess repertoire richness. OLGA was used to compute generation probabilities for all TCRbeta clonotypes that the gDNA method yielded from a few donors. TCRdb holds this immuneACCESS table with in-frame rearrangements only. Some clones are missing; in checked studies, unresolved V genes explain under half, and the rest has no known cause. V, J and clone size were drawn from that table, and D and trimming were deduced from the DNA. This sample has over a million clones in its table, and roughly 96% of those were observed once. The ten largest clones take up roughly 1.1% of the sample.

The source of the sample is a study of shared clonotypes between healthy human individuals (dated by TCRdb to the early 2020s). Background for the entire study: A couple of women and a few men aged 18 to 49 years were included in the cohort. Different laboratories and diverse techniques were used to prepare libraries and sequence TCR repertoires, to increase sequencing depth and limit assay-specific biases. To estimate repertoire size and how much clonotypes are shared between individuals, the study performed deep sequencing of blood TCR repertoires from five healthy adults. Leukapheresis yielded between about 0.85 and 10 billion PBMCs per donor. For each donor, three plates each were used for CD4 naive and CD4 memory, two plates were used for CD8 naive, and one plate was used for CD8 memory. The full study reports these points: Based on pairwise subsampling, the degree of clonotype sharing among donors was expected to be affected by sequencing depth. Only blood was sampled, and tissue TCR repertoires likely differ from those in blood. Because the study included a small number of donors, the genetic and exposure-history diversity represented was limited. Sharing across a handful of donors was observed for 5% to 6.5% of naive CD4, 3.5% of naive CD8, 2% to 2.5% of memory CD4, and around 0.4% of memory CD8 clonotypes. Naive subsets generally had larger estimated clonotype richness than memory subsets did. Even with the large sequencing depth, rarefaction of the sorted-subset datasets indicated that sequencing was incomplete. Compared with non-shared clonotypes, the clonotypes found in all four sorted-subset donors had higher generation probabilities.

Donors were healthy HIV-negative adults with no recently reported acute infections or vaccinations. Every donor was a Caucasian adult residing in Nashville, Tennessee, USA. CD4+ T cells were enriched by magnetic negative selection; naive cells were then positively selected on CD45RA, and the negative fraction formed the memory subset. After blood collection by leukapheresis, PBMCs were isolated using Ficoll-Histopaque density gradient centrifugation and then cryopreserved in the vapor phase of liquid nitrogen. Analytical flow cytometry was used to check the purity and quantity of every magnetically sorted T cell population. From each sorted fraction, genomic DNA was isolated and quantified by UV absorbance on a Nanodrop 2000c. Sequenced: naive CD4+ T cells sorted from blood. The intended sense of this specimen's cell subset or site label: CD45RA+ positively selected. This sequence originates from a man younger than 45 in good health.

The nucleotide sequence is TGTGCCAGCAGCGACACTAGCGGGGGGGACACCGGGGAGCTGTTTTTT. This is translated as CASSDTSGGDTGELFF. The V gene is TRBV7-9 and the J gene is TRBJ2-2, and 13 junctional nucleotides match TRBD2. At the junction V is shortened by 5 bases and J by 3 bases; bases outside the gene matches: 3. CDR1 SEHNR and CDR2 FQNEAQ were looked up in the germline V gene (reference sequence). Measured from the cysteine to the phenylalanine, the CDR3 is 16 residues long. The retained sequence is limited to the CDR3, 48 bases, with the frame set at the first base.